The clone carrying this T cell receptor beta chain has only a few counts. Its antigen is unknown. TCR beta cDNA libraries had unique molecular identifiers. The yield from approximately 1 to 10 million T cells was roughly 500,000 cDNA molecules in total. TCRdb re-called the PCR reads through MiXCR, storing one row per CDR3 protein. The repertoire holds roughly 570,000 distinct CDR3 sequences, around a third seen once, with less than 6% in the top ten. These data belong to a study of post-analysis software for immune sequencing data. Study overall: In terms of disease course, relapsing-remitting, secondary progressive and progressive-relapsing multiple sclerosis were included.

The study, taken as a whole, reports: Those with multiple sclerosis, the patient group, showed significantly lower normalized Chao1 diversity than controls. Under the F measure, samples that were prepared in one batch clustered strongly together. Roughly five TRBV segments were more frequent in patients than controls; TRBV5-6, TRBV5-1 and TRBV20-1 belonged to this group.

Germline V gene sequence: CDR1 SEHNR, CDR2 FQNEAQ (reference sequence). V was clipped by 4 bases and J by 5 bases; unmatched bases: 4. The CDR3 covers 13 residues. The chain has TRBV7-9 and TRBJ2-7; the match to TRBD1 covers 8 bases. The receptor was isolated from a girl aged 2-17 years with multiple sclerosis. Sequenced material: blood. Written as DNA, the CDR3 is TGTGCCAGCAGCTCGGACAGGGTCCACGAGCAGTACTTC. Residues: CASSSDRVHEQYF.